The 32 T cell receptor beta chains in this list originate from one sample, sequenced in a study of cytomegalovirus exposure and HLA in healthy donors. Amplification used 60 Vbeta primers and 13 Jbeta primers. Here immunoSEQ multiplex PCR was the method, and the copy in TCRdb shows in-frame clones only, minus some. The sample has 150,000 to 200,000 clones; approximately 86% are singletons. The specimen was PBMCs. All receptors come from a woman aged 18-30 years in good health and CMV-seronegative.

To note about this clone: This sample also contains other DNA sequences that code for the same CDR3. The chain employs TRBV28 and TRBJ1-5; 8 positions agree with TRBD1. CDR1 MDHEN and CDR2 SYDVKM come from the germline V gene. This CDR3 has 15 residues. V lost 2 bases to trimming and J lost 4 bases; unmatched junction nucleotides: 4. The CDR3 nucleotides read TGTGCCAGCAGTTTAGGACAGGGCGCAAATCAGCCCCAGCATTTT. It specifies CASSLGQGANQPQHF.

The V gene is TRBV14, the J gene TRBJ1-1; maybe TRBD1 (5 bases). Germline lookup yields CDR1 SGHDN and CDR2 FVKESK. The CDR3 length is 15 residues. V was trimmed by 4 bases and J by 7 bases, leaving 19 bases between them. CDR3 region: CASSLTGGWASEAFF. In DNA, the CDR3 is TGTGCCAGCAGCCTCACGGGGGGATGGGCTAGTGAAGCTTTCTTT.

The V and J genes are TRBV6-5 and TRBJ2-3; TRBD2 agrees at 9 bases. Trimming cost V 5 bases and J 7 bases; bases outside gene matches: 7. The CDR3 contains 14 residues. Germline V gene data show CDR1 as MNHEY and CDR2 as SVGAGI. The CDR3 reads CASSIGTSPNTQYF. In DNA form, the CDR3 reads TGTGCCAGCAGTATCGGGACTAGCCCAAATACGCAGTATTTT.

This chain uses TRBV5-4 with TRBJ1-2; D perhaps matches TRBD1 (5 bases). CDR3 length equals 16 residues. The germline V gene encodes CDR1 SGHNT and CDR2 YYREEE (reference sequence). V lost 0 bases and J lost 0, with 12 bases in between. The CDR3 spells CASSLARGETNYGYTF. CDR3 bases: TGTGCCAGCAGCTTGGCCCGGGGGGAGACTAACTATGGCTACACCTTC.

This chain connects TRBV14 to TRBJ2-4, with unresolved D. Deletions cut 3 bases from V and 15 bases from J, with 15 bases between. From germline, CDR1 is SGHDN and CDR2 FVKESK. The CDR3 is made up of 12 amino acids. As DNA, the CDR3 is TGTGCCAGCAGCCAGGGTAATGGGCTGGGGTACTTC. It specifies CASSQGNGLGYF. The entire variable domain, with the rest obtained from reference TRBV14 and TRBJ2-4, is as follows: EAGVTQFPSHSVIEKGQTVTLRCDPISGHDNLYWYRRVMGKEIKFLLHFVKESKQDESGMPNNRFLAERTGGTYSTLKVQPAELEDSGVYFCASSQGNGLGYFGAGTRLSVL.

J is TRBJ1-1 and V is TRBV7-7; TRBD1 agrees at 7 bases. Losses at the gene ends were 5 bases for V and 2 bases for J; bases not matched to a gene: 8. The CDR3 totals 15 residues. CDR1 SSHAT and CDR2 FNYEAQ come from the germline V gene (reference sequence). CDR3 sequence (DNA): TGTGCCAGCAGCCCTCAGCGGACAGGTAACACTGAAGCTTTCTTT. It codes for CASSPQRTGNTEAFF.

The table lists this clone with a count of one. This chain links TRBV6-1 with TRBJ1-1, with D uncertain. The CDR3 extends over 19 amino acids. Trimming took off 2 bases at V and 0 bases at J, with 22 bases between the two ends. CDR1 MNHNS and CDR2 SASEGT come from the germline V gene. The CDR3 nucleotides are TGTGCCAGCAGTGAACGGAAGGCCTGGGAGGGCCCTATGAACACTGAAGCTTTCTTT. The encoded protein is CASSERKAWEGPMNTEAFF.

The gene calls are TRBV27 and TRBJ2-7; 9 positions agree with TRBD2. Germline V gene sequence: CDR1 MNHEY, CDR2 SMNVEV (reference sequence). This CDR3 is built from 15 residues. The V gene end was trimmed by 3 bases and the J gene end by 3 bases; junction bases not matched to a gene: 6. CDR3 region: CASSLTSGPLYEQYF. DNA for the CDR3: TGTGCCAGCAGTTTGACTAGCGGTCCCCTCTACGAGCAGTACTTC.

The rearrangement joins TRBV5-1 to TRBJ2-3, with D unresolved. The CDR3 is made up of 14 amino acids. Looked up from germline, CDR1 is SGHRS and CDR2 is YFSETQ. V was clipped by 0 bases and J by 2 bases, with 7 bases between them. The CDR3 nucleotides read TGCGCCAGCAGCTTGGGGCAGTACACAGATACGCAGTATTTT. This encodes CASSLGQYTDTQYF.

J is TRBJ2-2 and V is TRBV9; D is unclear. The CDR3 covers 12 residues. CDR1 and CDR2 (germline): SGDLS, YYNGEE. With 0 bases removed from V and 7 bases from J, the gap between germline ends came to 4 bases. The chain's CDR3 is CASSVVSGELFF. In DNA form, the CDR3 reads TGTGCCAGCAGCGTAGTGAGCGGGGAGCTGTTTTTT.

The chain joins TRBV11-2 to TRBJ2-5; 9 nucleotides agree with TRBD2. Germline V gene lookup returns CDR1 SGHAT and CDR2 FQNNGV. This CDR3 is 15 amino acids long. The V and J ends lost 1 base and 5 bases, in that order; junction bases with no gene match: 5. DNA of the CDR3: TGTGCCAGCAGCTTAGGTTCTAGCGGGGCCGAGACCCAGTACTTC. Translated, it gives CASSLGSSGAETQYF.

As regards this clone: Compared with germline, one end of the junction differs, possibly owing to a read error. The rearrangement joins TRBV7-7 to TRBJ2-7; 7 nucleotides match TRBD1. This CDR3 has 13 residues. Germline CDR1 is SSHAT and CDR2 is FNYEAQ (reference sequence). The CDR3: CASSLMQGEEQYF. CDR3 nucleotides: TGTGCTAGCAGCTTAATGCAGGGGGAAGAGCAGTACTTC. Complete variable domain (other parts from reference TRBV7-7 and TRBJ2-7): GAGVSQSPRYKVTKRGQDVTLRCDPISSHATLYWYQQALGQGPEFLTYFNYEAQPDKSGLPSDRFSAERPEGSISTLTIQRTEQRDSAMYRCASSLMQGEEQYFGPGTRLTVT.

This chain connects TRBV9 to TRBJ2-7; D possibly corresponds to TRBD1 (6 bases). The CDR3 contains 16 residues. Germline-derived CDR1 and CDR2 are SGDLS and YYNGEE. V dropped 1 base and J dropped 3 bases, with 17 bases sitting between them. In DNA form, the CDR3 reads TGTGCCAGCAGCGTATCCGTGGGAGAGGGGGTCTACGAGCAGTACTTC. This encodes CASSVSVGEGVYEQYF.

The chain joins TRBV7-2 to TRBJ2-7; 8 positions agree with TRBD1. The CDR3 is 14 amino acids. Germline loops: CDR1 SGHTA, CDR2 FQGNSA. J gave up 5 bases and V 1 base, and 4 bases lay outside the gene matches. The CDR3 nucleotides read TGTGCCAGCAGCTTAGGGCAGGGGGCGAACGAGCAGTACTTC. It yields the protein CASSLGQGANEQYF.

The chain uses TRBV21-1 and TRBJ1-6; TRBD1 is taken as the D call from the table, unchecked against the DNA. TRBV21-1 is an annotated pseudogene. The CDR3 length is 14 residues. The CDR3 DNA follows: TGTGCCAGCAGCAGTAACAGGGATAATTCACCCCTCCACTTT. Residues: CASSSNRDNSPLHF.

The CDR3 coding sequence is TGCGCCAGCAGCGAGTCGGGACAGGGTACGTACGAGCAGTACTTC. Its protein is CASSESGQGTYEQYF. V is TRBV4-1 and J is TRBJ2-7; 9 nucleotides align to TRBD1. Germline V gene data show CDR1 as MGHRA and CDR2 as YSYEKL. V lost 5 bases and J lost 4; bases outside the gene matches: 9. The CDR3 loop spans 15 amino acids.

The chain carries TRBV7-9 and TRBJ2-1, with a possible D match to TRBD2 (6 bases). The germline V and J ends were trimmed by 3 bases and 3 bases, with 15 bases remaining between them. Germline loops: CDR1 SEHNR, CDR2 FQNEAQ (reference sequence). This CDR3 comprises 16 residues. The CDR3 here is CASSFFREIDYNEQFF. The CDR3 DNA reads as TGTGCCAGCAGCTTCTTTCGGGAGATTGACTACAATGAGCAGTTCTTC.

The chain recombines TRBV9 with TRBJ2-7; D may be TRBD2 (5 bases). The V gene lost 0 bases and the J gene lost 6 bases, with 10 bases spanning the gap. The CDR3 totals 13 residues. CDR1 is SGDLS and CDR2 is YYNGEE in the germline V gene. DNA for the CDR3: TGTGCCAGCAGCGTAGGGGCTGGGAGCGAGCAGTACTTC. As protein: CASSVGAGSEQYF.

The chain carries TRBV5-1 and TRBJ2-7; D gene unclear. The ends were cut back, 0 bases at V and 2 bases at J, with 9 bases in the middle. CDR1 is SGHRS and CDR2 is YFSETQ in the germline V gene. CDR3 length equals 14 residues. The CDR3 nucleotides read TGCGCCAGCAGCTTGGCGGTCAATACCTACGAGCAGTACTTC. As protein: CASSLAVNTYEQYF.

The chain carries TRBV28 and TRBJ1-5; perhaps TRBD1 as D (5 bases). V lost 6 bases to trimming and J lost 6 bases, with 15 bases between them. Germline V gene lookup returns CDR1 MDHEN and CDR2 SYDVKM. The CDR3 sequence is 14 residues long. CDR3 in amino acids: CASRLQGSGQPQHF. For the CDR3, the DNA is TGTGCCAGCAGACTCCAGGGATCGGGTCAGCCCCAGCATTTT.

The V gene is TRBV6-6, the J gene TRBJ2-7; 9 positions match TRBD2. CDR1 MNHNY and CDR2 SVGAGI come from the germline V gene (reference sequence). The V and J ends lost 7 bases and 0 bases, in that order; junction bases with no gene match: 7. This CDR3 is 15 amino acids long. This CDR3 reads CASTPSGRSSYEQYF. The CDR3 DNA reads as TGTGCCAGCACCCCGAGCGGGAGGAGCTCCTACGAGCAGTACTTC.

CDR3 residues: CASSPTSGGPYNEQFF. The CDR3, as DNA: TGTGCCAGCAGCCCTACAAGCGGGGGCCCCTACAATGAGCAGTTCTTC. J is TRBJ2-1 and V is TRBV4-2, with 8 positions matching TRBD2. Germline CDR1 and CDR2: LGHNA and YNFKEQ. The CDR3 loop spans 16 amino acids. The trim removed 4 bases at V and 2 bases at J, leaving 7 bases unmatched.

The chain is built from TRBV7-9 and TRBJ2-7; D is undetermined. The CDR3 is 13 residues long. Trimming took off 5 bases at V and 3 bases at J, with 11 bases between the two ends. CDR1 and CDR2 (germline): SEHNR, FQNEAQ (reference sequence). The CDR3 bases are TGTGCCAGCAGCGGCTTGCAAAACTACGAGCAGTACTTC. Protein product: CASSGLQNYEQYF.

The rearrangement joins TRBV9 to TRBJ2-5; the D gene is possibly TRBD1 (6 bases). Germline CDR1 reads SGDLS; CDR2 reads YYNGEE. This CDR3 is built from 13 residues. Deletions cut 4 bases from V and 5 bases from J, with 12 bases between. The CDR3 DNA sequence: TGTGCCAGCAGCCCCAGGGGCCGGGAGACCCAGTACTTC. It is translated as CASSPRGRETQYF.

This rearrangement joins TRBV29-1 to TRBJ2-1; 13 bases are shared with TRBD2. This CDR3 has 17 amino acids. CDR1 and CDR2 (germline): SQVTM, ANQGSEA. V lost 3 bases, J lost 5 bases, and 10 bases stayed unmatched. The CDR3 nucleotides are TGCAGCGTTGATCAGAATGAGGGACTAGCGGGGAACAATGAGCAGTTCTTC. Its protein product is CSVDQNEGLAGNNEQFF.

The chain has TRBV6-6 and TRBJ1-2; TRBD1 might be the D (6 bases). The V gene lost 8 bases and the J gene lost 4 bases, with 14 bases spanning the gap. This CDR3 is built from 13 residues. Germline V gene lookup returns CDR1 MNHNY and CDR2 SVGAGI (reference sequence). The CDR3 nucleotides are TGTGCCAGCGACACGGGGGGCCTCTATGGCTACACCTTC. Its protein product is CASDTGGLYGYTF.

The CDR3, as DNA: TGTGCCAGCAGTTACTCCCATTCCAACACTGAAGCTTTCTTT. The encoded protein is CASSYSHSNTEAFF. V and J are TRBV6-5 and TRBJ1-1; D gene ambiguous. The CDR3 has 14 amino acids. CDR1 MNHEY and CDR2 SVGAGI come from the germline V gene. Trimming cost V 0 bases and J 2 bases, with 7 bases left between them.

The genes are TRBV2 and TRBJ2-5; 7 bases map to TRBD1. TRBJ2-7 explains the end of the DNA better; the J call may be wrong. The CDR3 loop spans 13 amino acids. Germline CDR1 reads SNHLY; CDR2 reads FYNNEI. The CDR3 DNA sequence: TGTGCCAGCAGCCCCGGGACAGCTTACGAGCAGTACTTC. Translation: CASSPGTAYEQYF.

The J gene is TRBJ2-3, the V gene TRBV28; 9 nucleotides align to TRBD2. Germline V gene lookup returns CDR1 MDHEN and CDR2 SYDVKM. The CDR3 has 16 residues. J gave up 0 bases and V 3 bases, and 4 bases lay outside the gene matches. CDR3 protein: CASSFGLALSTDTQYF. The CDR3 bases are TGTGCCAGCAGTTTTGGACTAGCGCTTAGCACAGATACGCAGTATTTT.

This clone was recorded only once. The chain combines TRBV9 with TRBJ2-1; TRBD2 matches 8 bases. Per the germline V gene, CDR1 is SGDLS and CDR2 is YYNGEE. V dropped 2 bases and J dropped 7; count of bases not matched to a gene: 8. The CDR3 is 15 residues long. CDR3 loop: CASSVQGTRTNEQFF. The CDR3 nucleotides read TGTGCCAGCAGCGTCCAGGGGACTAGGACGAATGAGCAGTTCTTC.

The sample holds one count of this clone. The chain has TRBV5-1 and TRBJ2-2; 14 bases map to TRBD2. The V gene's germline CDR1 is SGHRS and CDR2 YFSETQ. This CDR3 spans 19 amino acids. V was pared by 2 bases and J by 0 bases, with 6 bases of the junction left unmatched. CDR3 coding DNA: TGCGCCAGCAGCTTATCGGGGACTAGCGGGGGCTCGAACACCGGGGAGCTGTTTTTT. Translating gives CASSLSGTSGGSNTGELFF. Full variable domain (outside the CDR3, taken from reference TRBV5-1 and TRBJ2-2): KAGVTQTPRYLIKTRGQQVTLSCSPISGHRSVSWYQQTPGQGLQFLFEYFSETQRNKGNFPGRFSGRQFSNSRSEMNVSTLELGDSALYLCASSLSGTSGGSNTGELFFGEGSRLTVL.

The V gene is TRBV5-1, the J gene TRBJ2-5, with D unresolved. V gave up 1 base and J gave up 4 bases, with 11 bases separating them. Per germline, CDR1 SGHRS and CDR2 YFSETQ. The CDR3 has 14 amino acids. CDR3 sequence: CASSLLRVGETQYF. Here the CDR3 DNA reads TGCGCCAGCAGCTTGTTACGGGTCGGAGAGACCCAGTACTTC.